This TCR beta chain was documented in a study of spatial heterogeneity in lung cancer. Specified time point: sample taken at primary tumor resection. Extraction of whole RNA from tumor, nontumor lung or frozen PBMC preceded unsorted sequencing. TCRdb redid the calling of the 5' RACE reads with MiXCR, one entry per CDR3 protein. The table includes roughly 48,000 distinct CDR3 sequences, roughly 10% detected once. This CDR3 has 14 residues. V was shortened by 7 bases and J by 4 bases, with 13 bases between the two germline ends. The material was PBMCs, obtained at surgery. The clonotype was recovered from a female donor with early-stage non-small cell lung cancer. The V call is TRBV12-3 or TRBV12-4, the J call TRBJ2-2; the D call may be TRBD1 or TRBD2 (7 bases each). The CDR3 nucleotides are TGTGCCAGCACCCAGGGGGGGCGCACCGGGGAGCTGTTTTTT. It is translated as CASTQGGRTGELFF.